Shown below are 3 T cell receptor beta chains from a single sample sequenced in a study of beta chain features in type 1 diabetes. No antigen has been identified for these receptors. The authors reverse transcribed all of the isolated RNA, so sequencing captured expressed TCRB transcripts. Clones were read by immunoSEQ multiplex PCR, and TCRdb kept only the in-frame ones, dropping some. The repertoire includes 630,000 or so clones, 11% to 15% of them detected once, and just under 0.04% sits in the top ten. The study, taken as a whole, reports: TCRB CDR3 length was moderately but significantly reduced in all four CD4+ subsets of Type 1 diabetes patients.

The sample was naive CD4+ T cells from blood. Receptor source: a young man with type 1 diabetes.

The V and J genes are TRBV4-3 and TRBJ2-1; 8 positions agree with TRBD2. The germline gives CDR1 LGHNA, CDR2 YSLEER. There are 17 residues in the CDR3. J was trimmed by 8 bases and V by 1 base; bases with no gene match: 13. In DNA, the CDR3 is TGCGCCAGCAGCCAAGCCAGCGGGGGACCCCCAGGGCATGAGCAGTTCTTC. As protein: CASSQASGGPPGHEQFF.

The CDR3 DNA is TGTGCCAGCTCCCTGGGACAGGGTGGGCGGCCCCAGCATTTT. Translating it yields CASSLGQGGRPQHF. V gene TRBV18 combines with J gene TRBJ1-5, with 9 bases aligning to TRBD1. V was clipped by 6 bases and J by 9 bases; unmatched bases: 9. CDR1 is KGHSH, CDR2 LQKENI, per germline. CDR3 length equals 14 residues. Looking up the rest from reference TRBV18 and TRBJ1-5 gives the full variable domain: NAGVMQNPRHLVRRRGQEARLRCSPMKGHSHVYWYRQLPEEGLKFMVYLQKENIIDESGMPKERFSAEFPKEGPSILRIQQVVRGDSAAYFCASSLGQGGRPQHFGDGTRLSIL.

This clone has just one count. The V call is TRBV6-1, the J call TRBJ2-3; the match to TRBD2 covers 8 bases. The germline V gene has CDR1 MNHNS and CDR2 SASEGT. This CDR3 comprises 16 residues. With 3 bases clipped from V and 7 bases from J, the junction kept 12 bases outside the gene matches. Here the CDR3 DNA reads TGTGCCAGCAGTGACCCGTCAATGGCGGGGGGAAATACGCAGTATTTT. This gives the protein CASSDPSMAGGNTQYF.